The 23 T cell receptor beta chains below were found in one sample sequenced in a study of OX40 agonist ivuxolimab in advanced cancers. Clones were read by immunoSEQ multiplex PCR, and TCRdb kept only the in-frame ones, dropping some. This table holds tens of thousands of clones, over 80% found once. The sample was CD4+ or CD8+ T cells sorted from blood, taken in a trial of the OX40 agonist ivuxolimab. The origin of the receptors is an adult with an advanced solid tumor such as melanoma, head and neck, liver or kidney cancer.

This clone was detected only a few times. V and J are TRBV5-1 and TRBJ2-3, with a possible D match to TRBD2 (5 bases). The V gene's germline CDR1 is SGHRS and CDR2 YFSETQ. The length of the CDR3 is 13 residues. Trimming removed 2 bases from V and 13 bases from J, with 17 bases in between. The CDR3 DNA follows: TGCGCCAGCAGCTTCGCGGGTGCAACAATGGAGTATTTT. Encoded protein: CASSFAGATMEYF.

The chain recombines TRBV6-1 with TRBJ1-5; D gene ambiguous. The germline V gene has CDR1 MNHNS and CDR2 SASEGT. Trimming removed 4 bases at V and 5 bases at J, with 18 bases between. This CDR3 is built from 16 residues. In DNA, the CDR3 is TGTGCCAGCAGTGTGCAAAAAGTGGGGATCCATCAGCCCCAGCATTTT. As protein: CASSVQKVGIHQPQHF.

The chain recombines TRBV29-1 with TRBJ2-1, with TRBD2 identical over 7 bases. Germline V lookup: CDR1 SQVTM, CDR2 ANQGSEA. The CDR3 covers 17 residues. V was clipped by 0 bases and J by 1 base; unmatched bases: 9. The CDR3: CSVEDQLRGYSYNEQFF. CDR3 coding DNA: TGCAGCGTTGAAGATCAATTGCGGGGGTATTCCTACAATGAGCAGTTCTTC.

The chain has TRBV30 and TRBJ1-5, with D unresolved. Per the germline V gene, CDR1 is GTSNPN and CDR2 is SVGIG (reference sequence). The CDR3 covers 15 residues. The V end was cut by 2 bases, the J end by 0 bases, with 11 bases between. The CDR3 is CAWSFDIDSNQPQHF. The CDR3 DNA sequence: TGTGCCTGGAGTTTTGACATCGATAGCAATCAGCCCCAGCATTTT.

The CDR3: CASSQVLQGNSYYGYTF. The CDR3 bases are TGCGCCAGCAGCCAAGTTCTCCAGGGAAATAGCTATTATGGCTACACCTTC. This chain joins TRBV4-1 and TRBJ1-2; D is possibly TRBD1 (5 bases). This CDR3 spans 17 amino acids. The germline V and J ends were trimmed by 1 base and 5 bases, with 20 bases remaining between them. Germline V gene lookup returns CDR1 MGHRA and CDR2 YSYEKL.

The CDR3 DNA reads TGTGCCAGCAGCTTGGCCTTCATAGGGGCGATTTTCTACACTGAAGCTTTCTTT. This gives the protein CASSLAFIGAIFYTEAFF. The chain uses TRBV5-5 and TRBJ1-1, with D tentatively TRBD1 (5 bases). The CDR3 consists of 18 residues. Germline lookup yields CDR1 SGHKS and CDR2 YYEKEE (reference sequence). Trimming left V 0 bases short and J 3 bases short, with 21 bases between.

The V gene is TRBV5-1, the J gene TRBJ2-3, with D perhaps given as TRBD1 or TRBD2 (5 bases each). The CDR3 totals 14 residues. V gave up 6 bases and J gave up 4 bases, with 15 bases separating them. CDR1 and CDR2 from the germline V gene are SGHRS and YFSETQ. CDR3 loop: CASTEGRRADTQYF. Written as DNA, the CDR3 is TGCGCCAGCACCGAGGGGCGACGTGCAGATACGCAGTATTTT.

This chain uses TRBV27 with TRBJ2-3, with TRBD1 as a possible D gene (6 bases). CDR3 length: 16 residues. Trimming removed 3 bases at V and 0 bases at J, with 13 bases between. The germline gives CDR1 MNHEY, CDR2 SMNVEV (reference sequence). For the CDR3, the DNA is TGTGCCAGCAGTTTGGGACAAGCCCCGAGCACAGATACGCAGTATTTT. Encoded protein: CASSLGQAPSTDTQYF.

The rearrangement joins TRBV19 to TRBJ1-6; 8 bases are a match to TRBD1. J was trimmed by 6 bases and V by 5 bases; bases with no gene match: 6. The length of the CDR3 is 15 residues. Per germline, CDR1 LNHDA and CDR2 SQIVND (reference sequence). CDR3 nucleotide sequence: TGTGCCAGTAGTTCTACAGGGGGGGGTAATTCACCCCTCCACTTT. Translated: CASSSTGGGNSPLHF.

The chain couples TRBV2 to TRBJ1-4, with a possible D match to TRBD1 (6 bases). V was clipped by 8 bases and J by 6 bases, with 13 bases between them. Germline assignment: CDR1 SNHLY and CDR2 FYNNEI. The CDR3 spans 13 residues. CDR3 DNA sequence: TGTGCCAGCTCTAGGGGGTTAGATGAAAAACTGTTTTTT. Protein product: CASSRGLDEKLFF.

The rearrangement links TRBV7-2 to TRBJ1-5; D remains unclear. The CDR3 runs 15 residues. The germline V gene encodes CDR1 SGHTA and CDR2 FQGNSA. The germline V and J ends were trimmed by 3 bases and 0 bases, with 9 bases remaining between them. The CDR3, as DNA: TGTGCCAGCAGCTTTTCGGGGTATAGCAATCAGCCCCAGCATTTT. Residues: CASSFSGYSNQPQHF.

This chain joins TRBV7-2 and TRBJ1-2; 7 bases agree with TRBD1. This CDR3 is 18 amino acids long. J gave up 4 bases and V 6 bases, and 20 bases lay outside the gene matches. Germline-derived CDR1 and CDR2 are SGHTA and FQGNSA. CDR3 sequence (DNA): TGTGCCAGCAGATACACCCTGAGAGGGGGCGGCGAATTCTATGGCTACACCTTC. Protein sequence: CASRYTLRGGGEFYGYTF.

This chain links TRBV2 with TRBJ1-5; perhaps TRBD1 as D (5 bases). The ends were cut back, 5 bases at V and 3 bases at J, with 14 bases in the middle. Germline CDR1 is SNHLY and CDR2 is FYNNEI. This CDR3 is built from 15 residues. CDR3 sequence: CASSLNRQLNQPQHF. The CDR3 DNA follows: TGTGCCAGCAGTCTAAACCGACAGCTCAATCAGCCCCAGCATTTT.

The rearrangement uses TRBV28 and TRBJ1-4; no clear D gene. This CDR3 region has 12 residues. Germline CDR1 and CDR2: MDHEN and SYDVKM. The V and J ends lost 6 bases and 6 bases respectively, with 8 bases between them. CDR3 sequence reads: CASSRRDEKLFF. CDR3 nucleotides: TGTGCCAGCAGCCGCAGAGATGAAAAACTGTTTTTT.

This clone came up a few times. The genes are TRBV2 and TRBJ1-5; D gene uncertain. The ends were cut back, 1 base at V and 7 bases at J, with 11 bases in the middle. The CDR3 contains 14 residues. The germline CDR1 and CDR2 sequences are SNHLY and FYNNEI. In DNA form, the CDR3 reads TGTGCCAGCAGTGAAGAGAACAGTTACCAGCCCCAGCATTTT. It yields the protein CASSEENSYQPQHF.

As DNA, the CDR3 is TGCGCCAGCACAGAACGCCAGGGGGCGACAGCTGGGGCCAACGTCCTGACTTTC. Translation: CASTERQGATAGANVLTF. The chain carries TRBV10-2 and TRBJ2-6; TRBD1 matches at 8 bases. The V and J ends lost 7 bases and 2 bases, in that order; junction bases with no gene match: 13. Germline values: CDR1 WSHSY, CDR2 SAAADI. The CDR3 has 18 residues.

In its sample, this clone was seen a few times. This chain links TRBV2 with TRBJ2-3, with 11 bases that match TRBD2. The CDR3 length is 15 residues. After removal of 8 bases from V and 6 bases from J, the junction contained 10 bases not matched to a gene. CDR1 is SNHLY, CDR2 FYNNEI, per germline. In nucleotides, the CDR3 is TGTGCCAGCGGGGAAATAGCGGGGGGGCCGGATACGCAGTATTTT. It translates to CASGEIAGGPDTQYF.

This chain joins TRBV18 and TRBJ1-5, with 8 bases identical to TRBD1. The germline V gene has CDR1 KGHSH and CDR2 LQKENI. The CDR3 covers 14 residues. Unmatched junction bases numbered 9, after V lost 5 bases and J lost 9 bases. The CDR3 DNA reads as TGTGCCAGCTCAACTACAGGGGGAGTGGGGCCCCAGCATTTT. This encodes CASSTTGGVGPQHF.

The DNA for the CDR3 is TGTGCCAGCAGTTTAAGGTCAGGGTTTGGGCAAGAGACCCAGTACTTC. Its protein is CASSLRSGFGQETQYF. The V gene is TRBV27, the J gene TRBJ2-5, with a weak D call TRBD1 (5 bases). The CDR3 spans 16 residues. Germline CDR1 MNHEY, CDR2 SMNVEV (reference sequence). V shed 2 bases and J shed 2 bases, with 15 bases lying between them.

The V gene is TRBV5-1, the J gene TRBJ2-7, with D tentatively TRBD2 (6 bases). CDR3 length: 16 residues. V lost 2 bases to trimming and J lost 2 bases, with 17 bases between them. Germline V gives CDR1 SGHRS, CDR2 YFSETQ. DNA of the CDR3: TGCGCCAGCAGCTTAGCGGGTGGGGTCGGGCCCTACGAGCAGTACTTC. Amino acid sequence: CASSLAGGVGPYEQYF.

This chain joins TRBV6-5 and TRBJ2-1; 13 bases match TRBD2. This CDR3 has 13 residues. The ends lost 5 bases at V and 10 bases at J; junction bases unmatched: 2. Germline-derived CDR1 and CDR2 are MNHEY and SVGAGI. CDR3 sequence: CASSRLAGGEQFF. The CDR3 DNA is TGTGCCAGCAGTCGACTAGCGGGGGGCGAGCAGTTCTTC.

V is TRBV7-2 and J is TRBJ2-7; maybe TRBD1 (5 bases). Trimming removed 3 bases at V and 2 bases at J, with 14 bases between. This CDR3 region has 15 residues. CDR1 SGHTA and CDR2 FQGNSA come from the germline V gene. DNA of the CDR3: TGTGCCAGCAGCTTCGCACAGGACGGAGCCTACGAGCAGTACTTC. Translation: CASSFAQDGAYEQYF.

The J gene is TRBJ2-5, the V gene TRBV5-1; 7 positions match TRBD1. The DNA end lines up better with TRBJ2-7; the J call may be wrong. Germline V gene sequence: CDR1 SGHRS, CDR2 YFSETQ. The CDR3 loop spans 13 amino acids. In DNA, the CDR3 is TGCGCCAGCAGCTATCCCGACAGGGACGAGCAGTACTTC. Its translation: CASSYPDRDEQYF.